A selection of T cell receptor beta chains follows, all from one sample in a study of early T cells in non-severe SARS-CoV-2 infection. TCRdb processed the 5' RACE reads anew with MiXCR; each CDR3 protein has one entry. The sample includes 20,000 to 25,000 distinct CDR3 sequences, about 5% of them seen just once. Sequenced material: whole blood. The origin of the receptors is an adult who was a healthcare worker with PCR-confirmed SARS-CoV-2 infection or an uninfected control (not recorded which). The CDR3 runs from the conserved cysteine through the conserved F or W. A D gene is named only where the DNA matches it firmly. Part of the rows lack a size; the others show once, few, many or a class for expanded clones.

d_call	v_call	j_call	clone_size	cdr3_aa	cdr3_nt
NA	TRBV29-1	TRBJ2-1	many	CSQRELGASSYNEQFF	TGCAGCCAGAGGGAGTTAGGGGCGAGCTCCTACAATGAGCAGTTCTTC
TRBD1	TRBV11-2	TRBJ1-1	many	CASSPYRTGGTEAFF	TGTGCCAGCAGCCCTTACCGGACAGGGGGTACTGAAGCTTTCTTT
NA	TRBV2	TRBJ2-1	few	CASSVEGGGNEQFF	TGTGCCAGCAGTGTGGAAGGAGGGGGCAATGAGCAGTTCTTC
NA	TRBV7-2	TRBJ2-3	few	CASSLEPATDTQYF	TGTGCCAGCAGCTTAGAGCCTGCCACAGATACGCAGTATTTT
TRBD2	TRBV11-2	TRBJ2-5	many	CASSFSGGSETQYF	TGTGCCAGCAGCTTCAGCGGGGGGTCTGAGACCCAGTACTTC
TRBD2	TRBV5-4	TRBJ2-1	many	CASSLDGTSGVNEQFF	TGTGCCAGCAGCTTGGACGGGACTAGCGGGGTCAATGAGCAGTTCTTC
TRBD1	TRBV3-1	TRBJ1-3	medium-sized	CASRPTGPLRAIYF	TGTGCCAGCAGACCGACAGGGCCCCTTCGTGCCATATATTTT
NA	TRBV6-5	TRBJ1-5	many	CASAVYSNQPQHF	TGTGCCAGCGCAGTGTATAGCAATCAGCCCCAGCATTTT
TRBD1	TRBV7-9	TRBJ2-1	many	CASSLGVGQGGEQFF	TGTGCCAGCAGCTTAGGCGTGGGACAGGGAGGAGAGCAGTTCTTC
NA	TRBV9	TRBJ2-1	NA	CASSVGGGSAYNEQFF	TGTGCCAGCAGCGTAGGAGGGGGATCGGCCTACAATGAGCAGTTCTTC
TRBD2	TRBV27	TRBJ2-3	many	CASSPHGEREKQYF	TGTGCCAGCAGTCCCCATGGGGAGCGGGAGAAGCAGTATTTT
TRBD2	TRBV6-2/TRBV6-3	TRBJ2-3	NA	CASSHGGLAGRTDTQYF	TGTGCCAGCAGCCATGGAGGACTAGCGGGGCGCACAGATACGCAGTATTTT
TRBD1	TRBV7-2	TRBJ2-7	NA	CASSWTGDRAGEQYF	TGTGCCAGCAGCTGGACCGGGGACAGGGCGGGCGAGCAGTACTTC
NA	TRBV6-4	TRBJ2-2	medium-sized	CASSDSDSGELFF	TGTGCCAGCAGTGACTCTGATAGCGGGGAGCTGTTTTTT
TRBD2	TRBV20-1	TRBJ2-7	NA	CSARPHSGGANEQYF	TGCAGTGCTAGACCACATAGCGGGGGGGCCAACGAGCAGTACTTC
TRBD2	TRBV20-1	TRBJ2-7	many	CSAVGLAGSYEQYF	TGCAGTGCTGTGGGACTAGCGGGGTCCTACGAGCAGTACTTC
NA	TRBV7-2	TRBJ2-1	few	CASSSTGASNEQFF	TGTGCCAGCAGCTCGACGGGGGCCTCCAATGAGCAGTTCTTC
TRBD2	TRBV5-1	TRBJ2-1	many	CASKPRGGNNEQFF	TGCGCCAGCAAACCCCGCGGGGGTAACAATGAGCAGTTCTTC
TRBD1	TRBV10-2	TRBJ1-1	NA	CASRGTGHMNTEAFF	TGCGCCAGCAGGGGGACAGGGCACATGAACACTGAAGCTTTCTTT
NA	TRBV12-3/TRBV12-4	TRBJ2-2	NA	CASSVGRVTGELFF	TGTGCCAGCAGCGTCGGCAGGGTCACCGGGGAGCTGTTTTTT
NA	TRBV19	TRBJ1-5	NA	CASLRGHSNQPQHF	TGTGCCAGTTTACGGGGACATAGCAATCAGCCCCAGCATTTT
NA	TRBV19	TRBJ2-1	NA	CASSIIPGTYNEQFF	TGTGCCAGTAGTATAATACCCGGGACTTACAATGAGCAGTTCTTC
TRBD2	TRBV27	TRBJ2-1	few	CASSLRTSGARGHEQFF	TGTGCCAGCAGTTTACGGACTAGCGGGGCTAGGGGACATGAGCAGTTCTTC
NA	TRBV9	TRBJ1-1	few	CASMRGAMNTEAFF	TGTGCCAGCATGAGAGGGGCGATGAACACTGAAGCTTTCTTT
NA	TRBV6-6	TRBJ2-7	many	CASTLEPSSYEQYF	TGTGCCAGCACCCTCGAACCGAGCTCCTACGAGCAGTACTTC
NA	TRBV9	TRBJ2-1	many	CASSVVGGIINEQFF	TGTGCCAGCAGCGTAGTTGGGGGAATCATCAATGAGCAGTTCTTC
TRBD2	TRBV7-9	TRBJ2-1	many	CASSPASSGGWRGEQFF	TGTGCCAGCAGCCCCGCCAGTAGCGGGGGCTGGAGGGGTGAGCAGTTCTTC
NA	TRBV5-4	TRBJ1-4	many	CASSDGRAEIDEKLFF	TGTGCCAGCAGCGACGGGAGGGCAGAGATAGACGAAAAACTGTTTTTT
NA	TRBV30	TRBJ1-4	few	CAWSPGIPTNEKLFF	TGTGCCTGGAGCCCAGGGATCCCAACTAATGAAAAACTGTTTTTT
NA	TRBV15	TRBJ2-7	many	CATSRAPPGVNSYEQYF	TGTGCCACCAGCAGGGCGCCTCCGGGGGTGAACTCCTACGAGCAGTACTTC
NA	TRBV14	TRBJ2-1	many	CASSGTSHSSYNEQFF	TGTGCCAGCAGCGGAACTAGTCACAGCTCCTACAATGAGCAGTTCTTC
TRBD2	TRBV20-1	TRBJ2-5	many	CSASGTSGGLQETQYF	TGCAGTGCTTCCGGGACTAGCGGGGGGCTGCAAGAGACCCAGTACTTC
NA	TRBV6-5	TRBJ1-1	many	CASSYAGNTEAFF	TGTGCCAGCAGTTACGCAGGCAACACTGAAGCTTTCTTT
NA	TRBV29-1	TRBJ2-3	many	CSVAFRGDVGDTQYF	TGCAGCGTTGCTTTCAGGGGCGATGTGGGAGATACGCAGTATTTT
NA	TRBV5-4	TRBJ2-1	many	CASSLASGPRDEQFF	TGTGCCAGCAGCTTGGCCTCGGGGCCTAGGGATGAGCAGTTCTTC
TRBD1	TRBV20-1	TRBJ1-5	medium-sized	CSTNPGTGSSNQPQHF	TGCAGTACCAACCCCGGGACAGGTAGCAGCAATCAGCCCCAGCATTTT
NA	TRBV4-1	TRBJ1-6	NA	CASSQGSGAGSPLHF	TGCGCCAGCAGCCAAGGGTCAGGGGCGGGTTCACCCCTCCACTTT
TRBD1	TRBV6-4	TRBJ1-1	few	CASSSTGGDFQTEAFF	TGTGCCAGCAGTTCTACAGGGGGGGATTTCCAGACTGAAGCTTTCTTT
NA	TRBV13	TRBJ2-2	few	CASSRSPNTGELFF	TGTGCCAGCAGCCGCTCGCCGAACACCGGGGAGCTGTTTTTT
NA	TRBV5-6	TRBJ1-5	NA	CASSLGLNQPQHF	TGTGCCAGCAGCTTGGGCCTCAATCAGCCCCAGCATTTT
NA	TRBV6-8	TRBJ2-2	few	CASSYAGDFAGELFF	TGTGCCAGCAGTTATGCAGGGGATTTTGCCGGGGAGCTGTTTTTT
NA	TRBV27	TRBJ1-1	many	CASASGGRHTEAFF	TGTGCCAGCGCCTCCGGGGGGCGTCACACTGAAGCTTTCTTT
TRBD2	TRBV19	TRBJ2-7	few	CASSRTSGGSSFSYEQYF	TGTGCCAGTAGTAGAACTAGCGGGGGGTCCTCCTTCTCCTACGAGCAGTACTTC
NA	TRBV29-1	TRBJ2-7	medium-sized	CSARAGGSGEQYF	TGCAGCGCCCGGGCCGGGGGATCCGGCGAGCAGTACTTC
NA	TRBV29-1	TRBJ2-1	many	CSVGGLGPSSYNEQFF	TGCAGCGTGGGGGGACTCGGACCTAGCTCCTACAATGAGCAGTTCTTC
NA	TRBV20-1	TRBJ2-3	few	CSARTDRLTDTQYF	TGCAGTGCTAGGACGGACCGACTCACAGATACGCAGTATTTT
NA	TRBV6-2/TRBV6-3	TRBJ2-2	many	CASRTGDGGELFF	TGTGCCAGCAGGACCGGAGACGGCGGGGAGCTGTTTTTT
NA	TRBV6-1	TRBJ2-7	few	CASSAPTVPSYEQYF	TGTGCCAGCAGTGCACCGACAGTTCCCTCCTACGAGCAGTACTTC
NA	TRBV7-9	TRBJ1-2	many	CASSFGGYGYTF	TGTGCCAGCAGCTTCGGGGGCTATGGCTACACCTTC
TRBD2	TRBV20-1	TRBJ2-7	few	CSAPGLADSSYEQYF	TGCAGTGCCCCTGGACTAGCCGATAGCTCCTACGAGCAGTACTTC
TRBD1	TRBV29-1	TRBJ1-1	many	CSATGQVNTEAFF	TGCAGCGCTACGGGACAGGTGAACACTGAAGCTTTCTTT
NA	TRBV28	TRBJ1-6	many	CASSSQGGQSSYNSPLHF	TGTGCCAGCAGTTCCCAGGGAGGACAAAGCTCCTATAATTCACCCCTCCACTTT
NA	TRBV20-1	TRBJ2-7	NA	CSARADRLSYEQYF	TGCAGTGCTAGGGCGGACAGACTTTCCTACGAGCAGTACTTC
NA	TRBV5-4	TRBJ2-3	many	CASSLLERRDTQYF	TGTGCCAGCAGCCTTCTAGAGAGGAGAGATACGCAGTATTTT
NA	TRBV29-1	TRBJ2-7	few	CSVVGRSYEQYF	TGCAGCGTTGTGGGCAGGTCCTACGAGCAGTACTTC
TRBD1	TRBV7-2	TRBJ1-2	medium-sized	CASSFLQGAGYGYTF	TGTGCCAGCAGCTTCTTACAGGGGGCGGGCTATGGCTACACCTTC
TRBD1	TRBV10-3	TRBJ1-5	many	CASRGQADQPQHF	TGTGCCTCTAGAGGACAGGCGGATCAGCCCCAGCATTTT
NA	TRBV5-1	TRBJ1-1	NA	CASSPEVNTEAFF	TGCGCCAGCAGCCCGGAAGTGAACACTGAAGCTTTCTTT
NA	TRBV28	TRBJ1-1	many	CASSLMGVGNTEAFF	TGTGCCAGCAGTTTAATGGGAGTCGGGAACACTGAAGCTTTCTTT
NA	TRBV27	TRBJ2-7	many	CASSHGSSYEQYF	TGTGCCAGCAGTCACGGAAGCAGCTACGAGCAGTACTTC